This T cell receptor (beta chain) appears in the sequencing data of a study of T-cell memory formation after mild COVID-19. In TCRdb, the 5' RACE reads were re-called with MiXCR into one record per CDR3 protein. Here the sample spans roughly 610,000 distinct CDR3 sequences, approximately 15% being singletons. The CDR3 consists of 14 residues. Trimming shortened V by 6 bases and J by 0 bases, and 11 bases separated the two germline ends. From germline, CDR1 is SQVTM and CDR2 ANQGSEA. The source material was PBMCs or a T cell subset sorted from them (not recorded which). The receptor comes from an adult woman who had mild COVID-19 (a few samples of this study predate the infection). Cell type and time point are not known. The chain uses TRBV29-1 and TRBJ1-4; D remains ambiguous. The CDR3 spells CSVATGATNEKLFF. CDR3 DNA: TGCAGCGTCGCGACCGGTGCAACTAATGAAAAACTGTTTTTT. Using reference TRBV29-1 and TRBJ1-4 for the parts outside the CDR3, the full variable domain is SAVISQKPSRDICQRGTSLTIQCQVDSQVTMMFWYRQQPGQSLTLIATANQGSEATYESGFVIDKFPISRPNLTFSTLTVSNMSPEDSSIYLCSVATGATNEKLFFGSGTQLSVL.